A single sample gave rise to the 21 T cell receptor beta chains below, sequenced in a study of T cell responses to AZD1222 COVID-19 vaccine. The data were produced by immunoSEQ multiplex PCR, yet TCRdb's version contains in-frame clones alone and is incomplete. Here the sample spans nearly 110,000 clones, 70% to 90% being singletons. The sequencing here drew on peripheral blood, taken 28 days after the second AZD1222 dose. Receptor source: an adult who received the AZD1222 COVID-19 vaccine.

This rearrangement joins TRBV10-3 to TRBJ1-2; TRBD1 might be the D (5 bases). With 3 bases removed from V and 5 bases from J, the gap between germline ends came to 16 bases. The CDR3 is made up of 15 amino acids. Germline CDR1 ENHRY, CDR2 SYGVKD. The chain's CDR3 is CAISDFGRVNYGYTF. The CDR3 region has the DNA TGTGCCATCAGTGATTTTGGCAGGGTCAATTATGGCTACACCTTC.

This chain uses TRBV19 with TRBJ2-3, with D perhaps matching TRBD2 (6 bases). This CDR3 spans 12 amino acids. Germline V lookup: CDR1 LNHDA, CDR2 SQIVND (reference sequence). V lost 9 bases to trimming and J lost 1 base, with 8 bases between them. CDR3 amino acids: CASGTRTDTQYF. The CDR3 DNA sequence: TGTGCCAGCGGGACTCGCACAGATACGCAGTATTTT.

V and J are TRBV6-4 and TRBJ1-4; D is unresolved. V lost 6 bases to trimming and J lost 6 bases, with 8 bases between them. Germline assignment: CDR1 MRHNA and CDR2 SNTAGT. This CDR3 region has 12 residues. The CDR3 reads CASRPTDEKLFF. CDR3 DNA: TGTGCCAGCAGACCCACCGATGAAAAACTGTTTTTT.

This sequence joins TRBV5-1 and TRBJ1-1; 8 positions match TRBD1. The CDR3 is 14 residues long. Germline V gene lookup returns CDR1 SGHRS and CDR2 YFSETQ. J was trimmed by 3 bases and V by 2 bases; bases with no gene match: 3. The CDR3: CASSFTGGDTEAFF. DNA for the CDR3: TGCGCCAGCAGCTTCACAGGGGGTGACACTGAAGCTTTCTTT.

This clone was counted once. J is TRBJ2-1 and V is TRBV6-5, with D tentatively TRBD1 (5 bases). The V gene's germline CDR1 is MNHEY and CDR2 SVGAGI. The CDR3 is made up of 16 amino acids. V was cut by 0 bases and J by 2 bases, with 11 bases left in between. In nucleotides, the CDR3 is TGTGCCAGCAGTTACTCGATCTCAGGGACCTACAATGAGCAGTTCTTC. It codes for CASSYSISGTYNEQFF.

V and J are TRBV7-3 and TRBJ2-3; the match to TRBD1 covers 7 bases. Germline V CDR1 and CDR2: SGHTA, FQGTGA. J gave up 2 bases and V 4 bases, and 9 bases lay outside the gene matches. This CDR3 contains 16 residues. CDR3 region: CASSSPPGTATDTQYF. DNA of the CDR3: TGTGCCAGCAGCTCTCCCCCCGGGACAGCCACAGATACGCAGTATTTT. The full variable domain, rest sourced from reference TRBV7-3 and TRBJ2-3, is GAGVSQTPSNKVTEKGKYVELRCDPISGHTALYWYRQSLGQGPEFLIYFQGTGAADDSGLPNDRFFAVRPEGSVSTLKIQRTERGDSAVYLCASSSPPGTATDTQYFGPGTRLTVL.

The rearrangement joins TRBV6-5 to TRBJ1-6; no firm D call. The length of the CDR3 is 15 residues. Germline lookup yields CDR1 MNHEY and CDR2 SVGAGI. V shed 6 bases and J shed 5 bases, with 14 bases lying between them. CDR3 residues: CASRRRRADNSPLHF. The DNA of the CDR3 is TGTGCCAGCAGGCGCAGGCGAGCGGATAATTCACCCCTCCACTTT.

The DNA of the CDR3 is TGTGCCAGCGCGGACAGGCCCCGAGATGGCTACACCTTC. Its protein is CASADRPRDGYTF. This chain links TRBV6-5 with TRBJ1-2; TRBD1 aligns across 7 bases. CDR3 length: 13 amino acids. J lost 6 bases, V lost 8 bases, and 9 bases had no gene match. Germline V gene lookup returns CDR1 MNHEY and CDR2 SVGAGI.

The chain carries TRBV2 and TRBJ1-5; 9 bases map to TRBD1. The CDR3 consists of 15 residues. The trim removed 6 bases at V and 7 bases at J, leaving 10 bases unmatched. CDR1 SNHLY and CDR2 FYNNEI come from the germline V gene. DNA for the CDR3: TGTGCCAGCAGCCCTGGACAGGGGACGGGGCAGCCCCAGCATTTT. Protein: CASSPGQGTGQPQHF. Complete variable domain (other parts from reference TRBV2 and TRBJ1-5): EPEVTQTPSHQVTQMGQEVILRCVPISNHLYFYWYRQILGQKVEFLVSFYNNEISEKSEIFDDQFSVERPDGSNFTLKIRSTKLEDSAMYFCASSPGQGTGQPQHFGDGTRLSIL.

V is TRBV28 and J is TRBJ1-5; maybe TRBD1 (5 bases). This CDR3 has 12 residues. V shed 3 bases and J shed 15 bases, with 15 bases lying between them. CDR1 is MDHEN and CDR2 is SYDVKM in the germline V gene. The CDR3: CASSFREGWLHF. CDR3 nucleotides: TGTGCCAGCAGTTTTCGAGAGGGGTGGCTGCATTTT.

The DNA for the CDR3 is TGTGCCAGCAGTTTGACGCCGGATACGCAGTATTTT. This gives the protein CASSLTPDTQYF. The rearrangement links TRBV6-6 to TRBJ2-3, with D hard to call. The V end lost 4 bases, the J end lost 6 bases, and 8 bases lay between the germline ends. Germline CDR1 MNHNY, CDR2 SVGAGI (reference sequence). The CDR3 length is 12 residues.

Here the CDR3 DNA reads TGCGCCAGCAGCGTCTCTAACCGTCAAGAAACTAGCGGGGGGGCCTACAATGAGCAGTTCTTC. Translated: CASSVSNRQETSGGAYNEQFF. The chain uses TRBV5-1 and TRBJ2-1; 13 nucleotides align to TRBD2. The CDR3 spans 21 residues. Germline values: CDR1 SGHRS, CDR2 YFSETQ. V shed 4 bases, J shed 2 bases, and the junction held 18 bases outside the gene matches.

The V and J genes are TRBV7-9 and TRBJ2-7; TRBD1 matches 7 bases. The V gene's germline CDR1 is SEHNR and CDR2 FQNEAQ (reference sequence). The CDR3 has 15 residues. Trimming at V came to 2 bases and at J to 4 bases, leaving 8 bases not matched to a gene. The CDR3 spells CASSLSRQGIYEQYF. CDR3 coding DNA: TGTGCCAGCAGCTTAAGTCGACAGGGAATATACGAGCAGTACTTC. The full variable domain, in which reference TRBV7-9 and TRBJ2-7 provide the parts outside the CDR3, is DTGVSQNPRHKITKRGQNVTFRCDPISEHNRLYWYRQTLGQGPEFLTYFQNEAQLEKSRLLSDRFSAERPKGSFSTLEIQRTEQGDSAMYLCASSLSRQGIYEQYFGPGTRLTVT.

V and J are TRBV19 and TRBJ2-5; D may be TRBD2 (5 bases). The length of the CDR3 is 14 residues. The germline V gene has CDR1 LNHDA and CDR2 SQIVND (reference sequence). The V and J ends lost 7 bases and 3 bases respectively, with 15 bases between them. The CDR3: CASKEDQTEETQYF. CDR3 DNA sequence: TGTGCCAGTAAGGAGGACCAAACCGAAGAGACCCAGTACTTC.

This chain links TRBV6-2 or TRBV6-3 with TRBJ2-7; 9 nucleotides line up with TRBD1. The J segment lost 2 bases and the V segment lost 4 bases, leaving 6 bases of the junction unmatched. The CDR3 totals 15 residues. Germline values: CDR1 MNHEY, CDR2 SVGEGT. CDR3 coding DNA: TGTGCCAGCAGTTCCACTGACAGGGGGACCTACGAGCAGTACTTC. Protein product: CASSSTDRGTYEQYF.

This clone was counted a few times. The CDR3 bases are TGTGCCAGCAGTGAAGCGAGGACGCCGTATAGCAATCAGCCCCAGCATTTT. It encodes CASSEARTPYSNQPQHF. The chain joins TRBV6-1 to TRBJ1-5; D is ambiguous. Germline V gene data show CDR1 as MNHNS and CDR2 as SASEGT. The CDR3 runs to 17 residues. With 0 bases removed from V and 0 bases from J, the gap between germline ends came to 12 bases.

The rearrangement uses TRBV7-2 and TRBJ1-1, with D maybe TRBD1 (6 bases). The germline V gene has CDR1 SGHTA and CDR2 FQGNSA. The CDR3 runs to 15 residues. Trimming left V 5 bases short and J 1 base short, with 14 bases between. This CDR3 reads CASSVQPGQNTEAFF. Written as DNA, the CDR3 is TGTGCCAGCAGCGTCCAGCCGGGACAGAACACTGAAGCTTTCTTT.

The CDR3 loop reads CASSSDGTFYEQYF. The CDR3 DNA reads as TGTGCCAGCAGCTCCGACGGGACATTCTACGAGCAGTACTTC. J is TRBJ2-7 and V is TRBV5-5, with a weak D call TRBD1 (6 bases). The V gene's germline CDR1 is SGHKS and CDR2 YYEKEE (reference sequence). The V end was cut by 3 bases, the J end by 3 bases, with 13 bases between. The CDR3 extends over 14 amino acids.

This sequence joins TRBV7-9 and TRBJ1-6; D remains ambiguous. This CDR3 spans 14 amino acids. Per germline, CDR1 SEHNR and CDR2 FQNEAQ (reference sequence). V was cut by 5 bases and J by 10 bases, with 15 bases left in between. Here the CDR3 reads CASSPQVDGSPLHF. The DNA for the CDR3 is TGTGCCAGCAGCCCTCAGGTGGACGGATCACCCCTCCACTTT.

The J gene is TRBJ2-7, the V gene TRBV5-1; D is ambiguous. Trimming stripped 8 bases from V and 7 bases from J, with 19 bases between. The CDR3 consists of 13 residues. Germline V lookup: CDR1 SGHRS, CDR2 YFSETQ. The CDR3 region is CASRAGGLREQYF. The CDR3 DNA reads TGCGCCAGTAGGGCAGGTGGTCTGCGAGAGCAGTACTTC.

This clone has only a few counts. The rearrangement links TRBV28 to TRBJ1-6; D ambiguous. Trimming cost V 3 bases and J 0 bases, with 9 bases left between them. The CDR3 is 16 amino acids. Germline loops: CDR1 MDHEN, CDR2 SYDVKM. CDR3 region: CASSFGGSSYNSPLHF. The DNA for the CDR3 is TGTGCCAGCAGTTTCGGCGGGAGCTCCTATAATTCACCCCTCCACTTT.